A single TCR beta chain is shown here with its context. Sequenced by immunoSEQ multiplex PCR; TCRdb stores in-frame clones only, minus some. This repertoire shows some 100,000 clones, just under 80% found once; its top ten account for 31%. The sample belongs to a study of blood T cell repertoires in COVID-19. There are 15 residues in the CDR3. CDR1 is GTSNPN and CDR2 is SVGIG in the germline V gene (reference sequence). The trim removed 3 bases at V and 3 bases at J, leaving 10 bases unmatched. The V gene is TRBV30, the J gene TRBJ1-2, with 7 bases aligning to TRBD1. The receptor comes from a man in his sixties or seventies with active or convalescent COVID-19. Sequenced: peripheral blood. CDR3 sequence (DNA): TGTGCCTGGAGAAAACAGGGGTCAGGCTACTATGGCTACACCTTC. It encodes CAWRKQGSGYYGYTF.